This T cell receptor beta chain was recovered during a study of T cells in Graves' hyperthyroidism and ophthalmopathy. As for the study in general: At the time of initial diagnosis and before any treatment, peripheral blood was collected.

RNA transcripts yielded amplified TCR beta CDR3 regions. During a first-round RT-PCR of the TCR CDR3, the HTBI primer set was used. From the multiplex PCR reads, TCRdb called clonotypes with MiXCR, one entry per CDR3 protein. The sample lists about 350,000 distinct CDR3 sequences, around 13% occurring once. Trimming cost V 2 bases and J 4 bases; bases outside gene matches: 5. The V gene's germline CDR1 is SGHAT and CDR2 FQNNGV. CDR3 size: 16 residues. This clonotype came up many times. This TCR came from a woman in her 30s with Graves' hyperthyroidism. Sequencing was carried out using blood. The chain recombines TRBV11-2 with TRBJ2-2, with 9 bases lining up with TRBD2. CDR3 sequence reads: CASSLRREGLTGELFF. The CDR3 DNA reads as TGTGCCAGCAGCTTAAGGCGGGAGGGCCTCACCGGGGAGCTGTTTTTT.